Included here is one T cell receptor (beta chain) sequence, with context. Its antigen remains unknown. Time point here: technical triplicate 2. 2 million unsorted PBMCs were stored in RNAlater at -80 °C before RNA extraction. With 10-nucleotide random UMIs, 5'RACE was used to make the cDNA. TCRdb itself ran the 5' RACE reads through MiXCR, one entry per CDR3 protein. The sample carries about 59,000 distinct CDR3 sequences, more than 20% recorded once. This entry comes from a study of neurological immune-mediated disorders. Trimming removed 6 bases from V and 5 bases from J; junction bases left unmatched: 8. The CDR3 runs to 15 residues. The germline V gene encodes CDR1 SGHDT and CDR2 YYEEEE. The study, taken as a whole, reports: Falling below healthy controls, multiple sclerosis showed the least TCR clonal expansion, while HTLV-1-associated myelopathy showed the most. The expanded clones of different subjects shared no CDR3 amino acid sequences (suggesting private repertoires in all groups).

The sample taken for sequencing was PBMCs. This clonotype was obtained from a man aged 60 to 69 with HTLV-1-associated myelopathy (HAM/TSP). The rearrangement links TRBV5-6 to TRBJ2-3; 11 bases map to TRBD2. CDR3 loop: CASTLPGLAGDTQYF. For the CDR3, the DNA is TGTGCCAGCACGCTCCCTGGACTAGCGGGAGATACGCAGTATTTT.